The table lists the clone carrying this T cell receptor beta chain with a few counts. The antigen is not known. Time point given: week 5, during vaccination. In the vaccine, a single dose held 300 ug of the mutant IDH1 20-mer peptide, along with topical imiquimod. New WHO grade 3 or 4 astrocytomas that were IDH1-mutant and ATRX-lost had been found in donors. These data come from a study of a mutant IDH1 vaccine in newly diagnosed glioma. Study-level information: Patients began vaccination 4-6 weeks after radiotherapy alone, or with temozolomide cycles. The earlier regimen, radiotherapy, temozolomide, or both, was most often both.

Study-wide points: A vaccine-induced immune response developed in roughly 93% of the patients.

The protocol was immunoSEQ multiplex PCR, while the TCRdb copy is restricted to in-frame clones and leaves out a portion. The repertoire holds around 51,000 clones, with over 75% as singletons. This clonotype was obtained from a woman aged 40 to 49 with glioma. The material was PBMCs, obtained from a glioma patient whose treatment included an IDH1 peptide vaccine.

DNA for the CDR3: TGTGCCAGCAGATCACCATCAGGGGGGACCTCCTACGAGCAGTACTTC. It yields the protein CASRSPSGGTSYEQYF. The J gene is TRBJ2-7, the V gene TRBV6-6; D may be TRBD1 (7 bases). Trimming took off 6 bases at V and 0 bases at J, with 18 bases between the two ends. The CDR3 length is 16 residues. The germline CDR1 and CDR2 sequences are MNHNY and SVGAGI (reference sequence).